This T cell receptor (beta chain) was observed in a study of cytomegalovirus exposure and HLA in healthy donors. Notes on the study in general: V- and J-gene trimming in TCR beta was tied to a missense DCLRE1C variant by an analysis performed later. The productive fraction for most TCR beta V segments was about 87% or about 30% in an earlier analysis.

Primers for the PCR totalled 60 Vbeta and 13 Jbeta. Method: immunoSEQ multiplex PCR; TCRdb's copy keeps in-frame clones and lacks some. The sample has some 200,000 clones, approximately 70% seen once. Trimming cost V 1 base and J 0 bases, with 8 bases left between them. The CDR3 is 14 residues long. Germline CDR1 is SGDLS and CDR2 is YYNGEE. Concerning this clone: As yet, its antigen is unknown.

The study sampled nominally healthy donors, though unrecorded immune exposures were likely. The J gene is TRBJ2-7, the V gene TRBV9; D is perhaps TRBD1 (6 bases). This clonotype was sampled from a middle-aged man in good health and CMV-seropositive. Sequenced material: PBMCs. This CDR3 is CASSVQGSSYEQYF. In DNA, the CDR3 is TGTGCCAGCAGCGTACAGGGGAGCTCCTACGAGCAGTACTTC.